The present entry profiles one TCR beta chain with its context. This entry belongs to a study of technical replicates of blood from several donors. This table comes from immunoSEQ multiplex PCR, and its TCRdb copy is limited to in-frame clones, with some not included. The sample holds some 73,000 clones; 90% are singletons and the top ten take under 5.5%. This CDR3 is 14 amino acids long. Germline CDR1 reads SGDLS; CDR2 reads YYNGEE. V was clipped by 0 bases and J by 2 bases, with 7 bases between them. This clonotype originated in a human donor in good health. Some clones in this sample may be carry-over from other donors' samples. The sample comprised PBMCs. V and J are TRBV9 and TRBJ2-3; D perhaps matches TRBD2 (6 bases). CDR3 in amino acids: CASSVGGNTDTQYF. The CDR3 DNA sequence: TGTGCCAGCAGCGTAGGCGGGAACACAGATACGCAGTATTTT.